The 17 T cell receptor beta chains below were found in one sample sequenced in a study of T cell responses to AZD1222 COVID-19 vaccine. Libraries were prepared by immunoSEQ multiplex PCR; TCRdb keeps only in-frame clonotypes and omits some of them. This repertoire shows 100,000 to 150,000 clones, approximately 90% found once; its top ten account for 1% to 1.4%. The sequences come from peripheral blood, collected 28 days after the second AZD1222 dose. The origin of the receptors is an adult who received the AZD1222 COVID-19 vaccine.

The chain has TRBV9 and TRBJ2-1; possibly TRBD2 for D (6 bases). The length of the CDR3 is 13 residues. V lost 4 bases, J lost 7 bases, and 12 bases lay in between. CDR1 is SGDLS and CDR2 is YYNGEE in the germline V gene. The CDR3, as DNA: TGTGCCAGCAGCCCCGGAGGGAGGAATGAGCAGTTCTTC. Its protein is CASSPGGRNEQFF. The full variable domain, its missing parts supplied by reference TRBV9 and TRBJ2-1, is DSGVTQTPKHLITATGQRVTLRCSPRSGDLSVYWYQQSLDQGLQFLIQYYNGEERAKGNILERFSAQQFPDLHSELNLSSLELGDSALYFCASSPGGRNEQFFGPGTRLTVL.

The rearrangement joins TRBV21-1 to TRBJ2-7; the tabulated D call, TRBD2, remains unverified against the DNA. TRBV21-1 is a documented pseudogene. The CDR3 loop spans 15 amino acids. CDR3 coding DNA: TGTGCCAGCAGCAAAGATGGTAGCGGGAGCTACGAGCAGTACTTC. It codes for CASSKDGSGSYEQYF.

This clone was seen once. V and J are TRBV10-3 and TRBJ2-2, with TRBD2 identical over 9 bases. Germline V gives CDR1 ENHRY, CDR2 SYGVKD. V lost 0 bases, J lost 5 bases, and 4 bases stayed unmatched. This CDR3 is built from 16 residues. The CDR3, as DNA: TGTGCCATCAGTGAGTCGAAGGCGGGAGGGACCGGGGAGCTGTTTTTT. Protein: CAISESKAGGTGELFF.

The rearrangement links TRBV2 to TRBJ2-1, with unresolved D. Germline V gives CDR1 SNHLY, CDR2 FYNNEI. The CDR3 totals 15 residues. V was cut by 2 bases and J by 7 bases, with 15 bases left in between. The CDR3 loop reads CASSETADFRNEQFF. The CDR3 DNA is TGTGCCAGCAGTGAAACGGCTGACTTTAGAAATGAGCAGTTCTTC.

This clone turned up a few times. This chain joins TRBV5-1 and TRBJ1-3; 7 nucleotides match TRBD1. The CDR3 is 16 residues long. V gave up 2 bases and J gave up 0 bases; unmatched junction bases: 5. Germline loops: CDR1 SGHRS, CDR2 YFSETQ. The CDR3 region is CASSLTGVDSGNTIYF. For the CDR3, the DNA is TGCGCCAGCAGCTTAACAGGGGTGGACTCTGGAAACACCATATATTTT. Looking up the rest from reference TRBV5-1 and TRBJ1-3 gives the full variable domain: KAGVTQTPRYLIKTRGQQVTLSCSPISGHRSVSWYQQTPGQGLQFLFEYFSETQRNKGNFPGRFSGRQFSNSRSEMNVSTLELGDSALYLCASSLTGVDSGNTIYFGEGSWLTVV.

The rearrangement joins TRBV20-1 to TRBJ2-1; D might be TRBD1 (6 bases). Germline CDR1 and CDR2: DFQATT and SNEGSKA (reference sequence). The V end lost 3 bases, the J end lost 0 bases, and 9 bases lay between the germline ends. The length of the CDR3 is 14 residues. The CDR3: CSASTGSSYNEQFF. As DNA, the CDR3 is TGCAGTGCTAGTACAGGGAGCTCCTACAATGAGCAGTTCTTC.

This clone occurred once. Other DNA sequences from this sample encode an identical CDR3 as well. The rearrangement links TRBV5-5 to TRBJ2-7; the match to TRBD2 covers 11 bases. The CDR3 loop spans 15 amino acids. Germline V gives CDR1 SGHKS, CDR2 YYEKEE (reference sequence). With 1 base clipped from V and 4 bases from J, the junction kept 4 bases outside the gene matches. The CDR3 bases are TGTGCCAGCAGCTTGATAGCGGGAGGGACATACGAGCAGTACTTC. It is translated as CASSLIAGGTYEQYF.

The V gene is TRBV4-1, the J gene TRBJ2-5; TRBD2 matches 13 bases. This CDR3 is built from 19 residues. Germline values: CDR1 MGHRA, CDR2 YSYEKL. V lost 1 base, J lost 4 bases, and 12 bases stayed unmatched. This chain's CDR3 is CASSQAGLAGPRVLETQYF. The CDR3 coding sequence is TGCGCCAGCAGCCAAGCGGGACTAGCGGGACCGCGCGTGTTAGAGACCCAGTACTTC.

The chain couples TRBV7-9 to TRBJ1-4, with 7 bases identical to TRBD1. The CDR3 length is 15 residues. With V trimmed by 6 bases and J by 3 bases, 7 bases remained unmatched. CDR1 is SEHNR, CDR2 FQNEAQ, per germline (reference sequence). This chain's CDR3 is CASRRWTGANEKLFF. The CDR3 DNA sequence: TGTGCCAGCAGGCGATGGACAGGCGCTAATGAAAAACTGTTTTTT. The full variable domain, rest sourced from reference TRBV7-9 and TRBJ1-4, is DTGVSQNPRHKITKRGQNVTFRCDPISEHNRLYWYRQTLGQGPEFLTYFQNEAQLEKSRLLSDRFSAERPKGSFSTLEIQRTEQGDSAMYLCASRRWTGANEKLFFGSGTQLSVL.

The rearrangement joins TRBV5-5 to TRBJ2-3; D is ambiguous. CDR1 is SGHKS and CDR2 is YYEKEE in the germline V gene (reference sequence). Trimming cost V 4 bases and J 2 bases, with 8 bases left between them. The CDR3 contains 13 residues. In DNA, the CDR3 is TGTGCCAGCAGCCCCCTGGTCACAGATACGCAGTATTTT. Translated, it gives CASSPLVTDTQYF.

The chain has TRBV6-6 and TRBJ1-1; D unresolved. CDR3 length: 14 amino acids. Germline loops: CDR1 MNHNY, CDR2 SVGAGI (reference sequence). Trimming took 6 bases from V and 1 from J, leaving 12 bases between them. The CDR3 region is CASSPTVQNTEAFF. Here the CDR3 DNA reads TGTGCCAGCAGCCCGACGGTCCAGAACACTGAAGCTTTCTTT.

The chain combines TRBV2 with TRBJ2-7; D is unclear. Trimming removed 6 bases at V and 0 bases at J, with 6 bases between. CDR3 length: 12 amino acids. CDR1 and CDR2 (germline): SNHLY, FYNNEI. The CDR3 loop is CASRSNSYEQYF. The CDR3 DNA sequence: TGTGCCAGCAGGTCAAACTCCTACGAGCAGTACTTC.

This clone was counted a few times. The V gene is TRBV10-1, the J gene TRBJ1-1; the D is unclear. Trimming shortened V by 0 bases and J by 1 base, and 9 bases separated the two germline ends. This CDR3 spans 15 amino acids. Per the germline V gene, CDR1 is WNHNN and CDR2 is SYGVQD (reference sequence). CDR3 loop: CASSESRQPNTEAFF. The DNA of the CDR3 is TGCGCCAGCAGTGAGTCGCGGCAGCCGAACACTGAAGCTTTCTTT.

The chain recombines TRBV5-1 with TRBJ2-3, with D tentatively TRBD1 or TRBD2 (5 bases each). Trimming removed 4 bases at V and 4 bases at J, with 10 bases between. The V gene's germline CDR1 is SGHRS and CDR2 YFSETQ. The CDR3 has 13 amino acids. CDR3 residues: CASSHGTSDTQYF. Here the CDR3 DNA reads TGCGCCAGCAGCCACGGGACCTCAGATACGCAGTATTTT.

The rearrangement links TRBV27 to TRBJ1-6; the match to TRBD1 covers 8 bases. V was clipped by 2 bases and J by 8 bases; unmatched bases: 11. The CDR3 is 17 residues long. CDR1 MNHEY and CDR2 SMNVEV come from the germline V gene (reference sequence). CDR3 nucleotide sequence: TGTGCCAGCAGTTTACAGCCGCCTGGGACAGGCTATTCACCCCTCCACTTT. It encodes CASSLQPPGTGYSPLHF.

The gene calls are TRBV12-5 and TRBJ1-1, with 9 bases matching TRBD1. V trimming: 5 bases; J trimming: 3 bases; junction bases outside the gene matches: 7. In germline, CDR1 is LGHNT, CDR2 FRNRAP. This CDR3 has 15 amino acids. CDR3 coding DNA: TGTGCTAGTGGTCTATCGACAGGGGGTCACACTGAAGCTTTCTTT. It translates to CASGLSTGGHTEAFF.

The V call is TRBV23-1, the J call TRBJ1-6; a weak D match, TRBD1 (5 bases). TRBV23-1 is flagged as an ORF with uncertain function. The CDR3 sequence is 16 residues long. V was trimmed by 8 bases and J by 3 bases, leaving 17 bases between them. The CDR3 DNA is TGCGCCAGCTGTGGAGGAGGGACCCACTATAATTCACCCCTCCACTTT. It is translated as CASCGGGTHYNSPLHF.